Each of the 16 T cell receptor beta chains below was sequenced from the same sample in a study of beta chain features in type 1 diabetes. The investigators reverse transcribed all of the isolated RNA, so they sequenced expressed TCRB transcripts. TCRdb keeps only in-frame clones here, not all; method: immunoSEQ multiplex PCR. The sample has around 240,000 clones; about 70% are singletons. The sequencing input was naive CD4+ T cells from blood. Receptor source: a man aged 30-40 years in good health.

This sequence joins TRBV4-3 and TRBJ2-2, with unresolved D. Germline V gene sequence: CDR1 LGHNA, CDR2 YSLEER. The CDR3 runs 14 residues. The V gene lost 4 bases and the J gene lost 0 bases, with 6 bases spanning the gap. This CDR3 reads CASSPNANTGELFF. As DNA, the CDR3 is TGCGCCAGCAGCCCCAACGCGAACACCGGGGAGCTGTTTTTT.

The J gene is TRBJ2-5, the V gene TRBV30, with D tentatively TRBD2 (5 bases). Germline CDR1 and CDR2: GTSNPN and SVGIG (reference sequence). V was trimmed by 0 bases and J by 4 bases, leaving 6 bases between them. CDR3 size: 12 residues. The CDR3 DNA reads TGTGCCTGGAGTGTGGGGAGAGAGACCCAGTACTTC. Translating it yields CAWSVGRETQYF.

The table lists this clone with a few counts. The V gene is TRBV29-1, the J gene TRBJ2-2; D might be TRBD1 (5 bases). The CDR3 contains 13 residues. Trimming shortened V by 5 bases and J by 1 base, and 8 bases separated the two germline ends. CDR1 is SQVTM and CDR2 is ANQGSEA in the germline V gene. The CDR3 loop reads CSVHGQNTGELFF. The CDR3, as DNA: TGCAGCGTTCATGGACAGAACACCGGGGAGCTGTTTTTT.

The chain links TRBV10-3 to TRBJ2-1; possible D gene TRBD1, 7 bases. The CDR3 runs 13 residues. Deletions cut 6 bases from V and 5 bases from J, with 11 bases between. Germline V gives CDR1 ENHRY, CDR2 SYGVKD. This chain's CDR3 is CAISGGQHNEQFF. DNA for the CDR3: TGTGCCATCAGCGGGGGACAGCACAATGAGCAGTTCTTC.

The genes are TRBV30 and TRBJ2-7, with D tentatively TRBD1 (5 bases). Germline V gene data show CDR1 as GTSNPN and CDR2 as SVGIG (reference sequence). The CDR3 loop spans 13 amino acids. Trimming took 1 base from V and 4 from J, leaving 11 bases between them. This CDR3 reads CAWSGMRQYEQYF. Here the CDR3 DNA reads TGTGCCTGGAGTGGAATGAGACAGTACGAGCAGTACTTC.

The rearrangement joins TRBV30 to TRBJ1-2; D unresolved. Trimming took off 5 bases at V and 2 bases at J, with 9 bases between the two ends. This CDR3 has 12 residues. The germline V gene has CDR1 GTSNPN and CDR2 SVGIG (reference sequence). In nucleotides, the CDR3 is TGTGCCTGGCTTAGACAAAACTATGGCTACACCTTC. Its translation is CAWLRQNYGYTF.

The chain joins TRBV11-2 to TRBJ2-7; possibly TRBD1 or TRBD2 for D (5 bases each). V lost 5 bases to trimming and J lost 9 bases, with 11 bases between them. Germline loops: CDR1 SGHAT, CDR2 FQNNGV. The CDR3 extends over 11 amino acids. For the CDR3, the DNA is TGTGCCAGCAGCCCGGGACCTGTGCAGTACTTC. Translating gives CASSPGPVQYF.

V is TRBV6-5 and J is TRBJ2-7, with a possible D match to TRBD2 (5 bases). CDR3 length: 13 amino acids. Germline assignment: CDR1 MNHEY and CDR2 SVGAGI. Trimming took 5 bases from V and 3 from J, leaving 11 bases between them. The chain's CDR3 is CASSLGRDYEQYF. In nucleotides, the CDR3 is TGTGCCAGCAGTCTCGGACGGGACTACGAGCAGTACTTC.

The V call is TRBV5-1, the J call TRBJ2-7; a possible D gene is TRBD1 (6 bases). The CDR3 covers 14 residues. Germline V gene lookup returns CDR1 SGHRS and CDR2 YFSETQ. V lost 7 bases and J 0 bases, leaving 14 bases between the germline ends. The CDR3 DNA sequence: TGCGCCAGCCAGAGGGGACAATCCTCCTACGAGCAGTACTTC. It specifies CASQRGQSSYEQYF.

The J gene is TRBJ2-7, the V gene TRBV7-6, with TRBD1 matching 7 bases. CDR1 and CDR2 (germline): SGHVS, FNYEAQ. The ends lost 5 bases at V and 6 bases at J; junction bases unmatched: 7. The CDR3 extends over 13 amino acids. The CDR3 here is CASSQGQSSEQYF. In DNA form, the CDR3 reads TGTGCCAGCAGCCAGGGACAGTCTTCCGAGCAGTACTTC.

In DNA, the CDR3 is TGTGCCAGCAGTGGGACAGGAGGATACAATGAGCAGTTCTTC. Translated, it gives CASSGTGGYNEQFF. The chain uses TRBV2 and TRBJ2-1; 7 bases line up with TRBD1. Per the germline V gene, CDR1 is SNHLY and CDR2 is FYNNEI. V dropped 4 bases and J dropped 4; count of bases not matched to a gene: 4. This CDR3 is 14 amino acids long.

The genes are TRBV23-1 and TRBJ2-3; 8 bases fit TRBD1. TRBV23-1 is an ORF; its function is uncertain. The CDR3 is 17 residues long. V trimming: 3 bases; J trimming: 1 base; junction bases outside the gene matches: 9. The CDR3 reads CASSHPRDRSRTDTQYF. CDR3 nucleotide sequence: TGCGCCAGCAGTCATCCCAGGGACAGGTCACGCACAGATACGCAGTATTTT.

The sample holds a few counts of this clone. This chain links TRBV20-1 with TRBJ2-1; D is undetermined. The V gene's germline CDR1 is DFQATT and CDR2 SNEGSKA (reference sequence). The CDR3 sequence is 11 residues long. The V end was cut by 3 bases, the J end by 4 bases, with 4 bases between. The CDR3 DNA reads TGCAGTGCTAGTATGTACAATGAGCAGTTCTTC. Translating gives CSASMYNEQFF.

The J gene is TRBJ2-3, the V gene TRBV7-9; unclear D gene. Per the germline V gene, CDR1 is SEHNR and CDR2 is FQNEAQ (reference sequence). Trimming took off 8 bases at V and 7 bases at J, with 13 bases between the two ends. The CDR3 spans 12 residues. The CDR3 DNA reads as TGTGCCAGCGGTGAAGCCTTAAATACGCAGTATTTT. This translates into CASGEALNTQYF.

In DNA, the CDR3 is TGTGCCACCAGCACAACAGGGGCGCGGGCAGATACGCAGTATTTT. It translates to CATSTTGARADTQYF. J is TRBJ2-3 and V is TRBV15; 7 positions match TRBD1. The junction had 8 bases not matched to a gene; V was cut back by 4 bases and J by 4 bases. The CDR3 sequence is 15 residues long. Per the germline V gene, CDR1 is LNHNV and CDR2 is YYDKDF (reference sequence).

The chain is built from TRBV29-1 and TRBJ1-1; D gene uncertain. CDR1 and CDR2 from the germline V gene are SQVTM and ANQGSEA. Trimming left V 4 bases short and J 5 bases short, with 17 bases between. The CDR3 length is 14 residues. The CDR3 is CSVVAGGTLTEAFF. The CDR3 bases are TGCAGCGTTGTGGCGGGCGGTACGTTGACTGAAGCTTTCTTT.